The present T cell receptor beta chain was sequenced within a study of cytomegalovirus exposure and HLA in healthy donors. Background on the study: A prior study identified 120 million or so unique TCR beta sequences from some 180 million T cells.

The V end was cut by 4 bases, the J end by 6 bases, with 20 bases between. The CDR3 loop spans 16 amino acids. Germline V gives CDR1 MGHRA, CDR2 YSYEKL. The study, taken as a whole, reports: TRBV6-2, TRBV6-3 and some other V segments were excluded as indistinguishable. Reportedly, cytomegalovirus status was diagnosed with high sensitivity and specificity. Later on, an analysis tied around 17,000 TCR beta sequences to HLA alleles at 0.05 false discovery rate.

In the PCR, 60 Vbeta and 13 Jbeta primers were used. The method was immunoSEQ multiplex PCR; TCRdb's version includes in-frame clones alone and lacks a portion of them. The profile covers 35,000 to 50,000 clones, with 51% appearing a single time and roughly 5.5% taken by the ten largest. This clone was seen a handful of times. Its target is unknown. The TCR comes from a man in his sixties in good health and CMV-seronegative. Source material: PBMCs. The J gene is TRBJ2-3, the V gene TRBV4-1; D possibly corresponds to TRBD1 (6 bases). The CDR3 protein is CASSPTYGPDRDTQYF. The CDR3 DNA reads TGCGCCAGCAGCCCTACGTACGGCCCAGACAGGGATACGCAGTATTTT.